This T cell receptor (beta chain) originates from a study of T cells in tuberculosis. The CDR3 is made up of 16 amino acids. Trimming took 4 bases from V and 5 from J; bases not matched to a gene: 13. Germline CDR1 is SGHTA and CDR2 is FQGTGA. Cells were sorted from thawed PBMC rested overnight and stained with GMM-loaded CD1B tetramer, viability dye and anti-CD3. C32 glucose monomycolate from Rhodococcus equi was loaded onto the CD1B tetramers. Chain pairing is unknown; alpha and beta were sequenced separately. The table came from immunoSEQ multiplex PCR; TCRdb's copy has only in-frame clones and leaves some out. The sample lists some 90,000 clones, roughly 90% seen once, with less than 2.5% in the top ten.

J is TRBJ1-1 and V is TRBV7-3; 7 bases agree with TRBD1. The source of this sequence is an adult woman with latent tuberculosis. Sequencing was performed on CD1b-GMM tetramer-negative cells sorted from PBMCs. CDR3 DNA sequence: TGTGCCAGCAGCTCCGACCCTCGACAGGGATGGACTGAAGCTTTCTTT. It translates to CASSSDPRQGWTEAFF.